These 5 T cell receptor beta chains were sequenced from one sample in a study of cytomegalovirus exposure and HLA in healthy donors. PCR used 60 Vbeta primers and 13 Jbeta primers. The assay was immunoSEQ multiplex PCR, and TCRdb's table has in-frame clones only and misses some. The data contain some 130,000 clones, 79% of them singletons. Material: PBMCs. These receptors were taken from a man aged 40-49 years in good health and CMV-seropositive.

The V and J genes are TRBV27 and TRBJ1-1; D remains ambiguous. CDR3 length equals 13 residues. CDR1 and CDR2 from the germline V gene are MNHEY and SMNVEV (reference sequence). Trimming removed 6 bases from V and 4 bases from J, with 12 bases in between. The CDR3 nucleotides read TGTGCCAGCAGACCCCTGGGAGGCACTGAAGCTTTCTTT. This sequence encodes CASRPLGGTEAFF.

The chain has TRBV6-5 and TRBJ1-6, with 9 bases lining up with TRBD1. CDR3 length: 15 residues. CDR1 MNHEY and CDR2 SVGAGI come from the germline V gene. Germline trimming cut 6 bases from V and 9 bases from J; bases unmatched to any gene: 9. CDR3: CASRPWTGEPSPLHF. The CDR3 region has the DNA TGTGCCAGCAGACCCTGGACAGGGGAACCTTCACCCCTCCACTTT.

This chain connects TRBV7-2 to TRBJ2-7; 10 positions agree with TRBD1. Germline V gives CDR1 SGHTA, CDR2 FQGNSA. The V segment lost 5 bases and the J segment 9 bases; nucleotides outside the gene matches: 7. This CDR3 spans 13 amino acids. Here the CDR3 reads CASSRDRGGRQYF. The CDR3 region has the DNA TGTGCCAGCAGCCGGGACAGGGGAGGTAGGCAGTACTTC.

The rearrangement joins TRBV7-9 to TRBJ1-4; possible D gene TRBD1, 5 bases. CDR1 is SEHNR and CDR2 is FQNEAQ in the germline V gene (reference sequence). Trimming took off 5 bases at V and 6 bases at J, with 10 bases between the two ends. The CDR3 extends over 13 amino acids. The CDR3, as DNA: TGTGCCAGCAGCCCCAGGGTTGATGAAAAACTGTTTTTT. It is translated as CASSPRVDEKLFF.

The V and J genes are TRBV6-5 and TRBJ1-1, with a possible D match to TRBD1 (5 bases). This CDR3 has 15 amino acids. From germline, CDR1 is MNHEY and CDR2 SVGAGI. V lost 0 bases, J lost 1 base, and 9 bases lay in between. The CDR3 DNA sequence: TGTGCCAGCAGTTACTCGGCAGGGTGGAACACTGAAGCTTTCTTT. Translation gives CASSYSAGWNTEAFF.